These T cell receptor beta chains were read from a single sample in a study of shared clonotypes between healthy human individuals. Profiling relied on immunoSEQ multiplex PCR, and the TCRdb table lists in-frame clones only, not all of them. Here the sample spans some 900,000 clones, over 60% being singletons. Sequencing was performed on memory CD4+ T cells sorted from blood. These receptors were collected from a man aged 18-30 years in good health. Each CDR3 is given with its conserved first and last residue. D genes are given only for firm matches. Only part of the rows carry a size: once, few, many, or a class if the clone is expanded.

D: TRBD1
V: TRBV10-3
size: once
J: TRBJ2-5
DNA: TGTGCCATCGGCCGGACAGGGGGCTTCGGAGAGACCCAGTACTTC
CDR3: CAIGRTGGFGETQYF

D: -
V: TRBV7-2
size: -
J: TRBJ1-6
DNA: TGTGCCAGCAGCTTTGCAGGGGTCGTATCACCCCTCCACTTT
CDR3: CASSFAGVVSPLHF

D: TRBD2
V: TRBV4-2
size: -
J: TRBJ2-3
DNA: TGTGCCAGCAGCCTTAGCGGGGGCGCTGGGGCAGATACGCAGTATTTT
CDR3: CASSLSGGAGADTQYF

D: -
V: TRBV5-1
size: -
J: TRBJ2-7
DNA: TGCGCCAGCAGCTTGGCGGTCACAGCCTACGAGCAGTACTTC
CDR3: CASSLAVTAYEQYF

D: TRBD2
V: TRBV5-1
size: many
J: TRBJ2-7
DNA: TGCGCCAGCAGCCCCCGGACTAGCGGGGGCTCCTACGAGCAGTACTTC
CDR3: CASSPRTSGGSYEQYF

D: -
V: TRBV28
size: -
J: TRBJ2-7
DNA: TGTGCCAGCAGTCGGGTCATAGGCTCCTACGAGCAGTACTTC
CDR3: CASSRVIGSYEQYF

D: TRBD1
V: TRBV10-3
size: few
J: TRBJ2-3
DNA: TGTGCCATCAGTGGCAGTCCCGGACAGGGCATCCCCACAGATACGCAGTATTTT
CDR3: CAISGSPGQGIPTDTQYF

D: -
V: TRBV11-2
size: few
J: TRBJ2-7
DNA: TGTGCCAGCAGCTCCTACTACGAGCAGTACTTC
CDR3: CASSSYYEQYF

D: -
V: TRBV28
size: -
J: TRBJ1-2
DNA: TGTGCCAGCAGTTTAGACCAGCGCTATGGCTACACCTTC
CDR3: CASSLDQRYGYTF

D: TRBD1
V: TRBV2
size: -
J: TRBJ1-2
DNA: TGTGGCACGGGACAGGGGGCTGTTGGCTACACCTTC
CDR3: CGTGQGAVGYTF

D: -
V: TRBV28
size: once
J: TRBJ2-3
DNA: TGTGCCAGCAGTTTAACTGGGGGGTTCACAGATACGCAGTATTTT
CDR3: CASSLTGGFTDTQYF

D: -
V: TRBV6-5
size: -
J: TRBJ2-1
DNA: TGTGCCACCACGAAGGGGGGGTGGAATGAGCAGTTCTTC
CDR3: CATTKGGWNEQFF

D: -
V: TRBV30
size: few
J: TRBJ1-5
DNA: TGTGCCTGGAGTGCTTCCCAGGGAAAGCCCCAGCATTTT
CDR3: CAWSASQGKPQHF

D: TRBD1
V: TRBV7-9
size: -
J: TRBJ1-1
DNA: TGTGCCAGCAGCTTAGGGATCACAGGGGCTTTAGGCACTGAAGCTTTCTTT
CDR3: CASSLGITGALGTEAFF

D: -
V: TRBV5-4
size: -
J: TRBJ1-5
DNA: TGTGCCAGCAGCTTGGCTGGGCAGCCCCAGCATTTT
CDR3: CASSLAGQPQHF

D: TRBD1
V: TRBV7-2
size: -
J: TRBJ2-1
DNA: TGTGCCAGCAGCTTAGCACAGGGGGTGTACAATGAGCAGTTCTTC
CDR3: CASSLAQGVYNEQFF

D: -
V: TRBV28
size: -
J: TRBJ1-2
DNA: TGTGCCAGCAGTTTAAGGGCGGAGAATCTCAACTATGGCTACACCTTC
CDR3: CASSLRAENLNYGYTF

D: -
V: TRBV13
size: -
J: TRBJ2-3
DNA: TGTGCCAGCAGCGCCTCCACAGATACGCAGTATTTT
CDR3: CASSASTDTQYF

D: -
V: TRBV7-9
size: -
J: TRBJ1-3
DNA: TGTGCCAGCAGCATGGGGACGGACCCTGGAAACACCATATATTTT
CDR3: CASSMGTDPGNTIYF

D: TRBD1
V: TRBV29-1
size: few
J: TRBJ1-2
DNA: TGCAGCGTGCGGACAGGGGGGAACTATGGCTACACCTTC
CDR3: CSVRTGGNYGYTF

D: TRBD1
V: TRBV19
size: few
J: TRBJ2-3
DNA: TGTGCCAGTAGTATAGAGGGCGGGACAGGGAAAGGTACGCAGTATTTT
CDR3: CASSIEGGTGKGTQYF

D: TRBD2
V: TRBV6-6
size: -
J: TRBJ2-3
DNA: TGTGCCAGCAGTTACTCAGCGGGGGGCACAGATACGCAGTATTTT
CDR3: CASSYSAGGTDTQYF

D: -
V: TRBV7-6
size: -
J: TRBJ1-6
DNA: TGTGCCAGCAGCTTAGTAGCCGCGGGGGTTAATTCACCCCTCCACTTT
CDR3: CASSLVAAGVNSPLHF

D: -
V: TRBV7-9
size: -
J: TRBJ2-5
DNA: TGTGCCAGCAGCTCTAGCCGGGATGAAGCGACCCAGTACTTC
CDR3: CASSSSRDEATQYF

D: -
V: TRBV11-2
size: -
J: TRBJ2-3
DNA: TGTGCCAGCAGCTTAGCCGGGGATACGCAGTATTTT
CDR3: CASSLAGDTQYF

D: -
V: TRBV5-4
size: -
J: TRBJ1-2
DNA: TGTGCCAGCAGCTTCTCCGGGGGAAGGGACACCTTC
CDR3: CASSFSGGRDTF

D: -
V: TRBV19
size: few
J: TRBJ1-6
DNA: TGTGCCAGTAGTATAAACGGTGATTCACCCCTCCACTTT
CDR3: CASSINGDSPLHF

D: TRBD1
V: TRBV2
size: -
J: TRBJ1-4
DNA: TGTGCCAGCAGTGAAAGGGGGACAGCAAAACTGTTTTTT
CDR3: CASSERGTAKLFF

D: -
V: TRBV11-2
size: -
J: TRBJ2-7
DNA: TGTGCCAGCAGCTTAGATAGTCCACCATATTACGAGCAGTACTTC
CDR3: CASSLDSPPYYEQYF

D: -
V: TRBV29-1
size: -
J: TRBJ2-3
DNA: TGCAGCGTTGGTGTGCAGGAATGGGCCGCTCCCACAGATACGCAGTATTTT
CDR3: CSVGVQEWAAPTDTQYF

D: -
V: TRBV25-1
size: -
J: TRBJ2-2
DNA: TGTGCCAGCAGTGAATGGGTTCCAGGGAAGACCGGGGAGCTGTTTTTT
CDR3: CASSEWVPGKTGELFF

D: -
V: TRBV19
size: -
J: TRBJ2-2
DNA: TGTGCCAGTAGTATAAAAAGAGGAAACACCGGGGAGCTGTTTTTT
CDR3: CASSIKRGNTGELFF

D: -
V: TRBV10-1
size: -
J: TRBJ2-3
DNA: TGCGCCAGCAGTGAAGGGGGGAGCACAGATACGCAGTATTTT
CDR3: CASSEGGSTDTQYF

D: -
V: TRBV18
size: -
J: TRBJ2-5
DNA: TGTGCCAGCCAAAGGGGACCCGGGGAGACCCAGTACTTC
CDR3: CASQRGPGETQYF

D: TRBD1
V: TRBV29-1
size: -
J: TRBJ1-2
DNA: TGCAGCGTTGGACAGGGGGTAAGGACCTTC
CDR3: CSVGQGVRTF

D: -
V: TRBV6-5
size: -
J: TRBJ2-5
DNA: TGTGCCAGCAGTGAATTGGGAACCCAGTACTTC
CDR3: CASSELGTQYF

D: TRBD2
V: TRBV18
size: -
J: TRBJ2-7
DNA: TGTGCCAGCTCACCACCGTCGGTAGGGACTAGCGGGTCCCTTCAGTACTTC
CDR3: CASSPPSVGTSGSLQYF

D: -
V: TRBV7-3
size: -
J: TRBJ2-3
DNA: TGTGCCAGCAGCTTCGACGATTCAGATACGCAGTATTTT
CDR3: CASSFDDSDTQYF

D: TRBD2
V: TRBV28
size: -
J: TRBJ2-5
DNA: TGTGCCAGCTTTACTAGCGGGGGGAAAGAGACCCAGTACTTC
CDR3: CASFTSGGKETQYF

D: TRBD1
V: TRBV29-1
size: -
J: TRBJ1-1
DNA: TGCAGCGTTAGAGAACAGGGGCGAATGAACACTGAAGCTTTCTTT
CDR3: CSVREQGRMNTEAFF

D: TRBD2
V: TRBV7-2
size: -
J: TRBJ2-7
DNA: TGTGCCAGCAGGGAACTAGCGGGTGGAAGCTACGAGCAGTACTTC
CDR3: CASRELAGGSYEQYF

D: TRBD1
V: TRBV7-8
size: -
J: TRBJ1-3
DNA: TGTGCCAGCAGCCCAGCGACAGGGTCCTCTGGAAACACCATATATTTT
CDR3: CASSPATGSSGNTIYF

D: -
V: TRBV5-1
size: -
J: TRBJ2-1
DNA: TGCGCCAGCTCCCTAGTCCGGGGATCCTACAATGAGCAGTTCTTC
CDR3: CASSLVRGSYNEQFF

D: -
V: TRBV6-6
size: -
J: TRBJ1-1
DNA: TGTGCCAGCCAAATTCCCGGCAACACTGAAGCTTTCTTT
CDR3: CASQIPGNTEAFF

D: -
V: TRBV2
size: -
J: TRBJ2-1
DNA: TGTGCCAGCAGTGTATCCCGGGGCCTCAACAATGAGCAGTTCTTC
CDR3: CASSVSRGLNNEQFF

D: -
V: TRBV5-6
size: -
J: TRBJ1-4
DNA: TGTGCCAGCAGCTTGAAGGGCGGTGAAAAACTGTTTTTT
CDR3: CASSLKGGEKLFF

D: TRBD2
V: TRBV7-9
size: -
J: TRBJ2-1
DNA: TGTGCCAGCAGCTTAGATAGCGGGAGGGTCTACAATGAGCAGTTCTTC
CDR3: CASSLDSGRVYNEQFF